Sequencing of this TCR beta chain was carried out in a study of T cell responses to AZD1222 COVID-19 vaccine (dated by TCRdb to about 2021). For context, the study as a whole: A total of about 230 trial participants underwent TCR sequencing, of whom 207 received two doses of AZD1222 and about 25 received two doses of the MenACWY control vaccine. Trial participants were enrolled by age into 18-55, 56-69 and 70-plus year subgroups, with roughly 150, 30 and 60 TCR-sequenced participants respectively. Findings and caveats that apply to the study as a whole: The 56-69-year group was small, and its depth increase did not reach significance, likely because of low power. Most participants were white British and females outnumbered males, and the authors suggested that clonal diversity may have been underestimated. Conclusions about previously exposed vaccinees are limited, since just 5 to 7 AZD1222 recipients were seropositive for SARS-CoV-2 at baseline. Reportedly, almost half of the unique spike-specific TCRs recognized epitopes lying outside the regions that are mutated in the B.1.351 and B.1.1.7 variants. No day 14 peak-response samples were available, so repertoires were characterized only after the peak T cell response. CD4 TCRs associated with the vaccine covered the entire spike protein, and the dominant responses were in regions 160-218 and 743-854. After two AZD1222 doses, spike-specific TCR breadth and depth were significantly higher than at day 0 and than in MenACWY recipients.

CDR3 length: 15 amino acids, cysteine to phenylalanine. Here the CDR3 DNA is all that survives: 45 bases in frame from base 1. Compared with germline, V lacks 4 bases and J lacks 4 bases; bases without a gene match: 10. The CDR1 and CDR2 encoded by the germline V gene are SGHRS and YFSETQ. The time point label corresponds to: about 28 days (+/-7) after the second vaccine dose. AZD1222 recipients given second doses at about 4 weeks or at about 12 weeks were pooled, since spike-specific TCR depth and breadth were not found to differ between the two schedules. Vaccinee samples came from UK trials COV001 and COV002, including a single-blind randomized controlled phase 2/3 trial of AZD1222 (ChAdOx1 nCoV-19) in healthy adults. For TCRbeta chain sequencing, PBMC samples from trial participants were taken at day 0 and at day 28 after the second dose. The CDR3 regions of human TCRbeta chains were analyzed by immunosequencing. The published analysis was carried out like this. Repertoire TCRs were matched against a reference library of SARS-CoV-2-specific TCRs generated with the MIRA antigen-specificity platform. Breadth meant the fraction of unique TCRs that were SARS-CoV-2-associated, whereas depth meant the fraction of total T cells that were SARS-CoV-2-associated. Using the MIRA data, each spike-specific TCR was assigned both to the spike region to which the TCR was reactive and to a CD4 or CD8 class. Log10-transformed breadth and depth values were compared by one-way ANOVA with Sidak's multiple comparisons tests. TCRdb took this table from immuneACCESS and kept in-frame rearrangements with V and J called. Such tables lack part of the clones; where checked against another copy, unresolved V genes explain under half of the gap, and the rest is unexplained. V and J calls and clone size come straight from that table; D and trimming were deduced from the DNA. In all, the sample holds roughly 150,000 clones, and around 88% of those were seen once. The top ten constitute around 1% of the sample.

A word on this clone: No cognate antigen has been identified for it. The sample holds no much larger clone one base away, and base qualities are not on file.

This receptor was identified in an adult who received the AZD1222 COVID-19 vaccine. The V gene is TRBV5-1 and the J gene is TRBJ2-5, and 7 junction bases match TRBD1. This material consisted of peripheral blood, taken 28 days after the second AZD1222 dose. CDR3 reads: CASSQGDLGAETQYF. The DNA sequence is as follows: TGCGCCAGCAGCCAGGGGGACCTAGGGGCAGAGACCCAGTACTTC.